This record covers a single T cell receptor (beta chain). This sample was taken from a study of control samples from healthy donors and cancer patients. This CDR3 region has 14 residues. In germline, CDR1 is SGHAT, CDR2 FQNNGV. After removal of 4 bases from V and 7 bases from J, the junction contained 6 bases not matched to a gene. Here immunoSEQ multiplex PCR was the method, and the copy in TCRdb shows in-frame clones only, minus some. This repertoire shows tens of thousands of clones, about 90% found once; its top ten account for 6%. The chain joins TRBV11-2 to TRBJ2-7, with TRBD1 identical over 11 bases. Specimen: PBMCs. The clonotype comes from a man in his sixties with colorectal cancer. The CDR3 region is CASSYGQGAYEQYF. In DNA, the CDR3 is TGTGCCAGCAGCTACGGACAGGGGGCGTATGAGCAGTACTTC.